The rows below give T cell receptor beta chains drawn from one sample of a study of blood T cell repertoires in COVID-19. This table comes from immunoSEQ multiplex PCR, and its TCRdb copy is limited to in-frame clones, with some not included. The table lists over 600,000 clones, over 80% of them singletons, with under 0.3% in the top ten. Source material: peripheral blood. Source of these receptors: a young woman with acute or convalescent COVID-19. The CDR3 runs from the conserved cysteine through the conserved F or W. The D gene is left open where the match is weak. Size is stated for part of the rows, as once, few or many counts, or as a class when the clone is expanded.

clone_size: .; v_call: TRBV7-3; d_call: TRBD1; cdr3_length: 15; j_call: TRBJ1-1; cdr3_nt: TGTGCCAGCAGCGACTACAGGGGGCTGAGTCCGGGAGCTTTCTTT; cdr3_aa: CASSDYRGLSPGAFF
clone_size: .; v_call: TRBV6-5; d_call: TRBD2; cdr3_length: 12; j_call: TRBJ2-5; cdr3_nt: TGTGCCAGCTCTAGCGGGGTGGAGACCCAGTACTTC; cdr3_aa: CASSSGVETQYF
clone_size: .; v_call: TRBV4-3; d_call: .; cdr3_length: 17; j_call: TRBJ2-6; cdr3_nt: TGCGCCAGCAGCCAAGATCCCTTAGGGGCTGGGGCCAACGTCCTGACTTTC; cdr3_aa: CASSQDPLGAGANVLTF
clone_size: .; v_call: TRBV19; d_call: TRBD1; cdr3_length: 17; j_call: TRBJ1-5; cdr3_nt: TGTGCCAGTAGTAGGGACAGGGGGCCGGTGAGCAATCAGCCCCAGCATTTT; cdr3_aa: CASSRDRGPVSNQPQHF
clone_size: .; v_call: TRBV5-1; d_call: TRBD1; cdr3_length: 12; j_call: TRBJ2-7; cdr3_nt: TGCGCCAGCAGCTTGGACCGGGACAGGTACAACTTC; cdr3_aa: CASSLDRDRYNF
clone_size: .; v_call: TRBV5-1; d_call: TRBD2; cdr3_length: 16; j_call: TRBJ2-2; cdr3_nt: TGCGCCAGCAGCTTGGCTCTAGCGGGGGGTACCGGGGAGCTGTTTTTT; cdr3_aa: CASSLALAGGTGELFF
clone_size: .; v_call: TRBV12-3/TRBV12-4; d_call: .; cdr3_length: 11; j_call: TRBJ1-4; cdr3_nt: TGTGCCAGCAGTTCGGGTCGGGAACTGTTTTTT; cdr3_aa: CASSSGRELFF
clone_size: .; v_call: TRBV27; d_call: TRBD1; cdr3_length: 17; j_call: TRBJ1-2; cdr3_nt: TGTGCCAGCAGTTCCCGCCAAACAGGGGGCTATAACTATGGCTACACCTTC; cdr3_aa: CASSSRQTGGYNYGYTF
clone_size: once; v_call: TRBV12-3/TRBV12-4; d_call: .; cdr3_length: 13; j_call: TRBJ1-1; cdr3_nt: TGTGCCAGCAGTTTAAGGGGCGTACTTTGGGCTTTCTTT; cdr3_aa: CASSLRGVLWAFF
clone_size: .; v_call: TRBV9; d_call: .; cdr3_length: 16; j_call: TRBJ1-3; cdr3_nt: TGTGCCAGCAGCCCGCGCACCTGGAGCTCTGGAAACACCATATATTTT; cdr3_aa: CASSPRTWSSGNTIYF
clone_size: once; v_call: TRBV3-1/TRBV3-2; d_call: .; cdr3_length: 15; j_call: TRBJ2-7; cdr3_nt: TGTGCCAGCAGCCAAGACCACCTGAGCTCCTACGAGCAGTACTTC; cdr3_aa: CASSQDHLSSYEQYF
clone_size: .; v_call: TRBV27; d_call: .; cdr3_length: 15; j_call: TRBJ2-3; cdr3_nt: TGTGCCAGCAGCCCTATCCAGGAGGGCATCGATACGCAGTATTTT; cdr3_aa: CASSPIQEGIDTQYF
clone_size: .; v_call: TRBV5-1; d_call: .; cdr3_length: 12; j_call: TRBJ2-4; cdr3_nt: TGCGCCAGCAGGTTGGACTACTCCATTCAGTACTTC; cdr3_aa: CASRLDYSIQYF
clone_size: .; v_call: TRBV6-6; d_call: .; cdr3_length: 17; j_call: TRBJ1-6; cdr3_nt: TGTGCCAGCAGTCTCGGCGCGGGGCCGGGGGGAAATTCACCCCTCCACTTT; cdr3_aa: CASSLGAGPGGNSPLHF
clone_size: .; v_call: TRBV24-1; d_call: TRBD1; cdr3_length: 15; j_call: TRBJ2-7; cdr3_nt: TGTGCCACCAGTGATCGGACAGGGGGCAGGGACGAGCAGTACTTC; cdr3_aa: CATSDRTGGRDEQYF
clone_size: once; v_call: TRBV7-9; d_call: .; cdr3_length: 17; j_call: TRBJ1-3; cdr3_nt: TGTGCCAGCAGCTTAGGTGCAGGGACTGGCTCTGGAAACACCATATATTTT; cdr3_aa: CASSLGAGTGSGNTIYF
clone_size: .; v_call: TRBV7-9; d_call: .; cdr3_length: 14; j_call: TRBJ1-1; cdr3_nt: TGTGCCAGCAGCCCAGCGGGAGGGGCCAACCGAGCTTTCTTT; cdr3_aa: CASSPAGGANRAFF
clone_size: .; v_call: TRBV19; d_call: .; cdr3_length: 15; j_call: TRBJ1-2; cdr3_nt: TGTGCCAGTAGTATCTCATCAGAGGTTAACTATGGCTACACCTTC; cdr3_aa: CASSISSEVNYGYTF
clone_size: once; v_call: TRBV5-5; d_call: TRBD2; cdr3_length: 14; j_call: TRBJ2-7; cdr3_nt: TGTGCCAGCAGCTCCCATCCGGGGGGTGGAGAGCAGTACTTC; cdr3_aa: CASSSHPGGGEQYF
clone_size: .; v_call: TRBV30; d_call: TRBD1; cdr3_length: 13; j_call: TRBJ1-2; cdr3_nt: TGTGCCTGGAGTAATACCGGGACAGGGAAATACACCTTC; cdr3_aa: CAWSNTGTGKYTF
clone_size: .; v_call: TRBV19; d_call: TRBD1; cdr3_length: 15; j_call: TRBJ1-2; cdr3_nt: TGTGCCAGTAGGCCGGACAGGGGGCCGATCTATGGCTACACCTTC; cdr3_aa: CASRPDRGPIYGYTF
clone_size: .; v_call: TRBV4-3; d_call: .; cdr3_length: 14; j_call: TRBJ2-1; cdr3_nt: TGCGCCAGCTCAGCCGTAAGGGGCTCGTTTGAGCAGTTCTTC; cdr3_aa: CASSAVRGSFEQFF
clone_size: .; v_call: TRBV5-5; d_call: .; cdr3_length: 15; j_call: TRBJ1-3; cdr3_nt: TGTGCCAGCAGCTTGTACGGTCGTCGTGGAAACACCATATATTTT; cdr3_aa: CASSLYGRRGNTIYF
clone_size: .; v_call: TRBV19; d_call: .; cdr3_length: 15; j_call: TRBJ2-2; cdr3_nt: TGTGCCAGTACATCAGGGGCCTCCAACACCGGGGAGCTGTTTTTT; cdr3_aa: CASTSGASNTGELFF
clone_size: .; v_call: TRBV27; d_call: .; cdr3_length: 14; j_call: TRBJ1-2; cdr3_nt: TGTGCCAGCAGCCCAGGGGCGCCCAACTATGGCTACACCTTC; cdr3_aa: CASSPGAPNYGYTF
clone_size: .; v_call: TRBV19; d_call: .; cdr3_length: 11; j_call: TRBJ2-7; cdr3_nt: TGTGCCAGCCAAGAGGGGGACGAGCAGTACTTC; cdr3_aa: CASQEGDEQYF
clone_size: .; v_call: TRBV5-8; d_call: TRBD1; cdr3_length: 16; j_call: TRBJ2-3; cdr3_nt: TGTGCCAGCAGCTTGGGACAGGGGCCGATCACAGATACGCAGTATTTT; cdr3_aa: CASSLGQGPITDTQYF
clone_size: once; v_call: TRBV5-1; d_call: TRBD2; cdr3_length: 18; j_call: TRBJ2-1; cdr3_nt: TGCGCCAGCAGCTTGTCCTCGAGCGGGGGGGCAAGTACAGGAGAGCAGTTCTTC; cdr3_aa: CASSLSSSGGASTGEQFF
clone_size: .; v_call: TRBV7-3; d_call: .; cdr3_length: 16; j_call: TRBJ2-2; cdr3_nt: TGTGCCAGCAGCTTAAGGTCCACCGCGGGCACCGGGGAGCTGTTTTTT; cdr3_aa: CASSLRSTAGTGELFF
clone_size: .; v_call: TRBV6-5; d_call: .; cdr3_length: 14; j_call: TRBJ2-2; cdr3_nt: TGTGCCAGCAGTTGGTCGCGGGTCCTTGGGGAGCTGTTTTTT; cdr3_aa: CASSWSRVLGELFF
clone_size: .; v_call: TRBV7-2; d_call: .; cdr3_length: 14; j_call: TRBJ1-2; cdr3_nt: TGTGCCAGCAGCCCGGTCGGGGGGGTAGGTGGCTACACCTTC; cdr3_aa: CASSPVGGVGGYTF
clone_size: .; v_call: TRBV9; d_call: .; cdr3_length: 14; j_call: TRBJ1-2; cdr3_nt: TGTGCCAGCAGCGTGGCAGGGGCTTCCTATGGCTACACCTTC; cdr3_aa: CASSVAGASYGYTF
clone_size: .; v_call: TRBV11-2; d_call: TRBD1; cdr3_length: 13; j_call: TRBJ1-2; cdr3_nt: TGTGCCAGCAGCCAGGACAGGGTCTATGGCTACACCTTC; cdr3_aa: CASSQDRVYGYTF
clone_size: .; v_call: TRBV9; d_call: .; cdr3_length: 14; j_call: TRBJ2-1; cdr3_nt: TGTGCCAGCAGCCCAGTAGCCTCCCACAATGAGCAGTTCTTC; cdr3_aa: CASSPVASHNEQFF
clone_size: .; v_call: TRBV7-6; d_call: .; cdr3_length: 16; j_call: TRBJ2-3; cdr3_nt: TGTGCCAGCAGCTTAGAGGAGCAAACCCTCACAGATACGCAGTATTTT; cdr3_aa: CASSLEEQTLTDTQYF
clone_size: once; v_call: TRBV30; d_call: TRBD1; cdr3_length: 14; j_call: TRBJ1-1; cdr3_nt: TGTTCCCTCTCTTTGGACAGGGGGCTCACTGAAGCTTTCTTT; cdr3_aa: CSLSLDRGLTEAFF
clone_size: once; v_call: TRBV15; d_call: .; cdr3_length: 15; j_call: TRBJ1-1; cdr3_nt: TGTGCCACCAGCCCCTTCGGCGGCCAGACCATTGAAGCTTTCTTT; cdr3_aa: CATSPFGGQTIEAFF
clone_size: .; v_call: TRBV24-1; d_call: .; cdr3_length: 15; j_call: TRBJ2-1; cdr3_nt: TGTGCCACCAGTGATTTGCTGACGGGTTACAATGAGCAGTTCTTC; cdr3_aa: CATSDLLTGYNEQFF
clone_size: few; v_call: TRBV30; d_call: TRBD1; cdr3_length: 17; j_call: TRBJ1-1; cdr3_nt: TGTGCCTGGAGGCCCGGGCTGGGGGCAGGGGGGAACACTGAAGCTTTCTTT; cdr3_aa: CAWRPGLGAGGNTEAFF
clone_size: .; v_call: TRBV30; d_call: .; cdr3_length: 12; j_call: TRBJ1-1; cdr3_nt: TGTGCCTGGAGAGGGGCGATGACTGAAGCTTTCTTT; cdr3_aa: CAWRGAMTEAFF
clone_size: .; v_call: TRBV7-9; d_call: .; cdr3_length: 15; j_call: TRBJ1-6; cdr3_nt: TGTGCCAGCAGCCGGCGGGGGCAGGATAATTCACCCCTCCACTTT; cdr3_aa: CASSRRGQDNSPLHF
clone_size: .; v_call: TRBV5-4; d_call: TRBD1; cdr3_length: 15; j_call: TRBJ1-4; cdr3_nt: TGTGCCAGCAGCGAGTTACAGGGGGCTAATGAAAAACTGTTTTTT; cdr3_aa: CASSELQGANEKLFF
clone_size: .; v_call: TRBV4-3; d_call: .; cdr3_length: 17; j_call: TRBJ1-6; cdr3_nt: TGCGCCAGCAGCCAAGAGAGAAGGGGCCGATATAATTCACCCCTCCACTTT; cdr3_aa: CASSQERRGRYNSPLHF
clone_size: .; v_call: TRBV6-2/TRBV6-3; d_call: .; cdr3_length: 14; j_call: TRBJ2-6; cdr3_nt: TGTGCCAGCAGTTACGATGAGGGGGCCAACGTCCTGACTTTC; cdr3_aa: CASSYDEGANVLTF
clone_size: .; v_call: TRBV5-5; d_call: .; cdr3_length: 12; j_call: TRBJ1-4; cdr3_nt: TGTGCCAGCAGCTTGCAAAATCGGAAACTGTTTTTT; cdr3_aa: CASSLQNRKLFF
clone_size: .; v_call: TRBV7-3; d_call: .; cdr3_length: 14; j_call: TRBJ1-5; cdr3_nt: TGTGCCAGCAGTTCGGGGGTTCAGGGCCAGCCCCAGCATTTT; cdr3_aa: CASSSGVQGQPQHF
clone_size: .; v_call: TRBV5-4; d_call: TRBD1; cdr3_length: 12; j_call: TRBJ2-7; cdr3_nt: TGTGCCAGCAGCTCGACAGGGTCCCCCCAGTACTTC; cdr3_aa: CASSSTGSPQYF
clone_size: .; v_call: TRBV5-1; d_call: TRBD1; cdr3_length: 18; j_call: TRBJ1-6; cdr3_nt: TGCGCCAGCAGCTTGGGAGGACAGGGGGCAACCTATAATTCACCCCTCCACTTT; cdr3_aa: CASSLGGQGATYNSPLHF
clone_size: .; v_call: TRBV7-9; d_call: .; cdr3_length: 13; j_call: TRBJ1-1; cdr3_nt: TGTGCCAGCAGCTTAGGAGTGAGCACTGAAGCTTTCTTT; cdr3_aa: CASSLGVSTEAFF
clone_size: .; v_call: TRBV6-4; d_call: TRBD1; cdr3_length: 14; j_call: TRBJ1-1; cdr3_nt: TGTGCCAGCACGCCCGGGACAGGGGGCACTGAAGCTTTCTTT; cdr3_aa: CASTPGTGGTEAFF